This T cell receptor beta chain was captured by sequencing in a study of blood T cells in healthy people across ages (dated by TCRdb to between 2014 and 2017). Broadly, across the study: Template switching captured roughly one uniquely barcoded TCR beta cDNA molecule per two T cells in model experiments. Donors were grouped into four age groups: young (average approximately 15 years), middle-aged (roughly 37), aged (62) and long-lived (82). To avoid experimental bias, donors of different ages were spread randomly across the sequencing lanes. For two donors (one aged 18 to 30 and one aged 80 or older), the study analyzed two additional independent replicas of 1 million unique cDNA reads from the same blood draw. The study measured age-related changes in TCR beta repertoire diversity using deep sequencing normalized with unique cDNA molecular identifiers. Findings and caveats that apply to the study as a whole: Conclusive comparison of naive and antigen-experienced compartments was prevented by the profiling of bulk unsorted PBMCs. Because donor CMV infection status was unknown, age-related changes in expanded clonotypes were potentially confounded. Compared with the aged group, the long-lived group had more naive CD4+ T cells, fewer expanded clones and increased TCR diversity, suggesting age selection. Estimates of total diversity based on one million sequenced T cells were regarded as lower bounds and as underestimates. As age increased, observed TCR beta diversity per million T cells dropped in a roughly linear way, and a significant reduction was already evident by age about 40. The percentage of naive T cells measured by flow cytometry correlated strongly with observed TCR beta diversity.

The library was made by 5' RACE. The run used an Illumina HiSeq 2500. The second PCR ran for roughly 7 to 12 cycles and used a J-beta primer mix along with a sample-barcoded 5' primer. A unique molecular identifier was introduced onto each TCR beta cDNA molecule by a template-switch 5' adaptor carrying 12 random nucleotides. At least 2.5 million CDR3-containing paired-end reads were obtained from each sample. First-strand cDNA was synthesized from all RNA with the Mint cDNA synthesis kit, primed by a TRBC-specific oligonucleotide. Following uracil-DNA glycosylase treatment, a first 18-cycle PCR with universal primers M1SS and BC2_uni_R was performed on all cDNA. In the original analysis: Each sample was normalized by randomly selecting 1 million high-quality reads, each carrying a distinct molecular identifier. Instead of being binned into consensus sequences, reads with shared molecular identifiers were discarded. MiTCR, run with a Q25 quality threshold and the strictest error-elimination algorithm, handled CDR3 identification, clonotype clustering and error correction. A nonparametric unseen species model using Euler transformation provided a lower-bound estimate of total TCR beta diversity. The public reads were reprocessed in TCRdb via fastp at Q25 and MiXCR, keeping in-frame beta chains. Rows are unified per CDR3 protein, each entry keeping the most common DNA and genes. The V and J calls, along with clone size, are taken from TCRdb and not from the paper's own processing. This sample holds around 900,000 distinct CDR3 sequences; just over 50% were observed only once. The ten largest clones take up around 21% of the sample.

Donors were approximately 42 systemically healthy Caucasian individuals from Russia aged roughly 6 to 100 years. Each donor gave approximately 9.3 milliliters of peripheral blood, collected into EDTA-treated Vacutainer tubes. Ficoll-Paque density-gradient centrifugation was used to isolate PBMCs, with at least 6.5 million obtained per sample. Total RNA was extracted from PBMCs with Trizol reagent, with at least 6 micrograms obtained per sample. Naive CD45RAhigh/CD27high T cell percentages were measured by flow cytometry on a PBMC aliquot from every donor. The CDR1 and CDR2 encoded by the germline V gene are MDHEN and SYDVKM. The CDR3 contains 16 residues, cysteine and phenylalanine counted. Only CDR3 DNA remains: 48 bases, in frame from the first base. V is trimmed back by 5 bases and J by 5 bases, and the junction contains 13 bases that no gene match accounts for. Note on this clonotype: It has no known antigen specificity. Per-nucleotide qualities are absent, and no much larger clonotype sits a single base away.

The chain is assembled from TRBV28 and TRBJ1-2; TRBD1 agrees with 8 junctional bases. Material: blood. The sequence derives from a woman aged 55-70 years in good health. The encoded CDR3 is CASSGQGTRSGYGYTF. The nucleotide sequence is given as TGTGCCAGCAGTGGACAGGGTACCCGTTCGGGGTATGGCTACACCTTC.